Presented here are 21 T cell receptor beta chains from one specimen sequenced in a study of T cells after yellow fever vaccination. TCRdb called the 5' RACE reads again in MiXCR, with one record for every CDR3 protein. Of a few hundred thousand distinct CDR3 sequences in the sample, around a tenth were seen once. This sample comprised PBMCs, obtained on the day of the first yellow fever vaccination. The receptors derive from a man between 18 and 29 years old who received the YFV17D yellow fever vaccine.

This clonotype was counted ten times or more. The chain is built from TRBV28 and TRBJ1-1, with no clear D. Looked up from germline, CDR1 is MDHEN and CDR2 is SYDVKM. The V end was cut by 3 bases, the J end by 6 bases, with 11 bases between. The CDR3 length is 13 residues. The DNA for the CDR3 is TGTGCCAGCAGTTTCGGTGGAAGGCCTGAAGCTTTCTTT. Translation gives CASSFGGRPEAFF.

This clonotype showed up just a few times. The rearrangement uses TRBV7-9 and TRBJ2-3; D gene uncertain. The length of the CDR3 is 16 residues. CDR1 is SEHNR and CDR2 is FQNEAQ in the germline V gene (reference sequence). V dropped 4 bases and J dropped 2 bases, with 16 bases sitting between them. The CDR3 loop is CASSYLSSDFTDTQYF. The CDR3 coding sequence is TGTGCCAGCAGCTACCTATCTTCTGACTTCACAGATACGCAGTATTTT.

The chain couples TRBV5-1 to TRBJ2-3, with D hard to call. Germline values: CDR1 SGHRS, CDR2 YFSETQ. This CDR3 comprises 13 residues. Trimming cost V 3 bases and J 4 bases, with 9 bases left between them. CDR3 sequence (DNA): TGCGCCAGCAGCTCAGTTCCGGCAGATACGCAGTATTTT. Protein sequence: CASSSVPADTQYF.

J is TRBJ2-1 and V is TRBV7-3, with D perhaps TRBD2 (5 bases). This CDR3 spans 15 amino acids. CDR1 is SGHTA, CDR2 FQGTGA, per germline. Trimming pared 3 bases from V and 7 bases from J, leaving 16 bases between. The chain's CDR3 is CASSFSYAGLNEQFF. DNA of the CDR3: TGTGCCAGCAGCTTTTCCTACGCGGGTTTGAATGAGCAGTTCTTC.

This clonotype has a handful of counts. The chain joins TRBV12-3 or TRBV12-4 to TRBJ1-1, with D possibly TRBD1 on 6 matching bases. The CDR3 has 14 residues. V was clipped by 3 bases and J by 4 bases, with 12 bases between them. The CDR3 reads CASSFLQGITEAFF. The CDR3 DNA reads as TGTGCCAGCAGTTTTCTACAGGGAATCACTGAAGCTTTCTTT.

The chain joins TRBV19 to TRBJ2-3, with 8 bases identical to TRBD2. Germline CDR1 LNHDA, CDR2 SQIVND (reference sequence). The V gene end was trimmed by 3 bases and the J gene end by 2 bases; junction bases not matched to a gene: 4. The CDR3 spans 15 residues. Written as DNA, the CDR3 is TGTGCCAGTAGTATGACGGGGGGGCCCACAGATACGCAGTATTTT. Encoded protein: CASSMTGGPTDTQYF.

This sequence joins TRBV20-1 and TRBJ2-3; possibly TRBD1 or TRBD2 for D (5 bases each). Trimming stripped 0 bases from V and 1 base from J, with 11 bases between. The CDR3 runs 15 residues. Germline V gene lookup returns CDR1 DFQATT and CDR2 SNEGSKA (reference sequence). In DNA, the CDR3 is TGCAGTGCTAGAGATCCCCGGGGCCGCACAGATACGCAGTATTTT. Amino acid sequence: CSARDPRGRTDTQYF.

There are a few counts of this clonotype. The rearrangement links TRBV5-4 to TRBJ2-3; 10 bases line up with TRBD1. J was trimmed by 4 bases and V by 1 base; bases with no gene match: 3. Germline-derived CDR1 and CDR2 are SGHNT and YYREEE (reference sequence). This CDR3 has 15 amino acids. In DNA, the CDR3 is TGTGCCAGCAGCTTGCGGACAGGGGGGGCAGATACGCAGTATTTT. Protein: CASSLRTGGADTQYF. Filled out from reference TRBV5-4 and TRBJ2-3, the complete variable domain reads ETGVTQSPTHLIKTRGQQVTLRCSSQSGHNTVSWYQQALGQGPQFIFQYYREEENGRGNFPPRFSGLQFPNYSSELNVNALELDDSALYLCASSLRTGGADTQYFGPGTRLTVL.

The J gene is TRBJ1-4, the V gene TRBV4-3; tentative D call: TRBD1 (5 bases). CDR1 LGHNA and CDR2 YSLEER come from the germline V gene. V was clipped by 2 bases and J by 4 bases, with 23 bases between them. The CDR3 has 19 residues. DNA of the CDR3: TGCGCCAGCAGCCAATACGTAAAGACCCCGGGACCGCATAATGAAAAACTGTTTTTT. Translated: CASSQYVKTPGPHNEKLFF.

The genes are TRBV5-6 and TRBJ1-5; D perhaps matches TRBD1 (5 bases). The germline CDR1 and CDR2 sequences are SGHDT and YYEEEE. This CDR3 has 15 residues. V was cut by 1 base and J by 7 bases, with 15 bases left in between. The CDR3 is CASSLRRQGGQPQHF. The CDR3 nucleotides are TGTGCCAGCAGCTTGCGCCGGCAGGGTGGACAGCCCCAGCATTTT.

This clonotype has ten or more counts. A read error may produce the germline difference seen at one junction end. V usage is TRBV12-3 or TRBV12-4 and J usage is TRBJ2-3; D not resolved. This CDR3 comprises 12 residues. The CDR3 reads CASSFNTNTQYF. CDR3 coding DNA: TGTGCCAGCAGTTTCAACACAAATACGCAGTATTTT.

V usage is TRBV5-4 and J usage is TRBJ1-1, with D unclear. Germline CDR1 SGHNT, CDR2 YYREEE (reference sequence). The CDR3 is 11 amino acids. Trimming left V 5 bases short and J 10 bases short, with 12 bases between. The CDR3, as DNA: TGTGCCAGCAGTTCGGACGTGGGAGCTTTCTTT. Translation gives CASSSDVGAFF.

A few counts support this clonotype. The chain has TRBV7-3 and TRBJ2-1; D remains unclear. V was cut by 5 bases and J by 7 bases, with 9 bases left in between. This CDR3 comprises 12 residues. The germline CDR1 and CDR2 sequences are SGHTA and FQGTGA. Here the CDR3 reads CASSANRNEQFF. Here the CDR3 DNA reads TGTGCCAGCAGCGCCAATCGTAATGAGCAGTTCTTC. Together with reference TRBV7-3 and TRBJ2-1, the CDR3 gives the full variable domain: GAGVSQTPSNKVTEKGKYVELRCDPISGHTALYWYRQSLGQGPEFLIYFQGTGAADDSGLPNDRFFAVRPEGSVSTLKIQRTERGDSAVYLCASSANRNEQFFGPGTRLTVL.

The rearrangement uses TRBV7-2 and TRBJ1-1, with TRBD1 matching over 10 bases. This CDR3 is 15 amino acids long. Germline CDR1 SGHTA, CDR2 FQGNSA. With 5 bases clipped from V and 7 bases from J, the junction kept 10 bases outside the gene matches. This CDR3 reads CASSLTGTGEDEAFF. As DNA, the CDR3 is TGTGCCAGCAGCCTGACCGGGACAGGGGAGGATGAAGCTTTCTTT. The full variable domain, rest sourced from reference TRBV7-2 and TRBJ1-1, is GAGVSQSPSNKVTEKGKDVELRCDPISGHTALYWYRQSLGQGLEFLIYFQGNSAPDKSGLPSDRFSAERTGGSVSTLTIQRTQQEDSAVYLCASSLTGTGEDEAFFGQGTRLTVV.

Note on this clonotype: A much bigger clone sits one base away, suggesting this may be a read error. The gene calls are TRBV11-1 and TRBJ2-5; maybe TRBD1 (5 bases). The CDR3 sequence is 14 residues long. Germline CDR1 and CDR2: SGHAT and FQDESV (reference sequence). V lost 2 bases, J lost 4 bases, and 11 bases lay in between. CDR3 in DNA: TGTGCCAGCAGCTTACAGGGATACCTAGAGACCCAGTACTTC. It specifies CASSLQGYLETQYF.

The chain links TRBV12-3 or TRBV12-4 to TRBJ1-5; the match to TRBD1 covers 7 bases. The ends lost 3 bases at V and 6 bases at J; junction bases unmatched: 8. The CDR3 has 15 residues. CDR3 region: CASSLGRGNFQPQHF. CDR3 in DNA: TGTGCCAGCAGTTTGGGCAGGGGGAATTTTCAGCCCCAGCATTTT.

J is TRBJ1-5 and V is TRBV20-1; D unclear. The CDR3 has 15 residues. V shed 0 bases and J shed 0 bases, with 9 bases lying between them. CDR1 is DFQATT, CDR2 SNEGSKA, per germline (reference sequence). CDR3: CSARDRRNSNQPQHF. The CDR3 coding sequence is TGCAGTGCTAGAGATCGACGGAATAGCAATCAGCCCCAGCATTTT.

V gene TRBV7-9 combines with J gene TRBJ2-7, with D possibly matching TRBD1 (5 bases). The length of the CDR3 is 15 residues. The germline V and J ends were trimmed by 1 base and 0 bases, with 10 bases remaining between them. CDR1 and CDR2 from the germline V gene are SEHNR and FQNEAQ (reference sequence). The CDR3 coding sequence is TGTGCCAGCAGCTTAGGGGGCCAGGACTCCTACGAGCAGTACGTC. Its protein product is CASSLGGQDSYEQYV.

This clonotype was counted ten times or more. The V gene is TRBV20-1, the J gene TRBJ2-3, with D perhaps TRBD2 (5 bases). The CDR3 is 13 amino acids. Trimming took 6 bases from V and 6 from J, leaving 16 bases between them. Germline V lookup: CDR1 DFQATT, CDR2 SNEGSKA (reference sequence). The CDR3 here is CSAWSPPGDTQYF. The CDR3 DNA is TGCAGTGCCTGGAGCCCCCCGGGGGATACGCAGTATTTT.

The V and J genes are TRBV5-6 and TRBJ1-6; no clear D gene. The germline V gene encodes CDR1 SGHDT and CDR2 YYEEEE. V lost 2 bases, J lost 0 bases, and 15 bases lay in between. The CDR3 contains 18 residues. CDR3 sequence (DNA): TGTGCCAGCAGCTTTCCATCGGGAAGGAGCTCCTATAATTCACCCCTCCACTTT. Translation gives CASSFPSGRSSYNSPLHF.

J is TRBJ2-3 and V is TRBV5-1; 11 positions match TRBD2. After removal of 4 bases from V and 2 bases from J, the junction contained 6 bases not matched to a gene. CDR1 and CDR2 (germline): SGHRS, YFSETQ. This CDR3 spans 16 amino acids. CDR3 residues: CASSKPGLAVTDTQYF. CDR3 in DNA: TGCGCCAGCAGCAAACCGGGACTAGCGGTCACAGATACGCAGTATTTT.